This T cell receptor (beta chain) was sequenced during a study of a mutant IDH1 vaccine in newly diagnosed glioma. Time point meaning: week 35, safety follow-up. Every single dose of the vaccine, 300 ug of mutant IDH1 20-mer peptide, came with topical imiquimod. Using immunoSEQ multiplex PCR, the repertoire was profiled, and TCRdb retains in-frame clones only, with some absent. This sample yields some 30,000 clones, of which approximately 80% are seen a single time; about 11% belongs to the top ten. As concerns this clone: Its antigen remains unidentified.

The V and J ends lost 7 bases and 2 bases respectively, with 11 bases between them. The CDR3 runs to 13 residues. In germline, CDR1 is WSHSY, CDR2 SAAADI. The sequencing used PBMCs, collected from a glioma patient whose treatment included an IDH1 peptide vaccine. This chain links TRBV10-2 with TRBJ1-2, with unresolved D. The TCR originated in a woman aged 40 to 50 with glioma. The CDR3 is CASTDSLNYGYTF. CDR3 bases: TGCGCCAGCACCGACTCCTTGAACTATGGCTACACCTTC.